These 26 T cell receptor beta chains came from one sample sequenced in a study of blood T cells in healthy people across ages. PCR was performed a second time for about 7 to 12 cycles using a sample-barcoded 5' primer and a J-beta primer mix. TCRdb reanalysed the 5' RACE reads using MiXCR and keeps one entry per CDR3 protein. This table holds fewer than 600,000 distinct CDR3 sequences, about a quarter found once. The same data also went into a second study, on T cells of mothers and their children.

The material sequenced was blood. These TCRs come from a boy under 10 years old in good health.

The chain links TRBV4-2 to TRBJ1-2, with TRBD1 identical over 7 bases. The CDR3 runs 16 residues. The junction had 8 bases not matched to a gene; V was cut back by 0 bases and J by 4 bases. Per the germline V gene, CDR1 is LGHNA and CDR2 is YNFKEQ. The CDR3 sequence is CASSQDYRGGVYGYTF. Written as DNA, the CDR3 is TGTGCCAGCAGCCAAGATTATAGAGGGGGCGTCTATGGCTACACCTTC.

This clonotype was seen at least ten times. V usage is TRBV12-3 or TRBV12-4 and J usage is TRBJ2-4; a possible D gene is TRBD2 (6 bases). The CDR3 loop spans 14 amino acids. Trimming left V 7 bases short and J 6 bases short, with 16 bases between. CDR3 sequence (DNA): TGTGCCAGCATCTTAGCGGAAGGGCCAAACATTCAGTACTTC. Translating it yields CASILAEGPNIQYF.

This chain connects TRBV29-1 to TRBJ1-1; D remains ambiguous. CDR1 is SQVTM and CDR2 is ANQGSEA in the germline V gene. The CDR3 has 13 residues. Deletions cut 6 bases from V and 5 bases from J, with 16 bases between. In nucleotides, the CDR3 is TGCAGCGTAGGCTGGAAGCCTGGGACTGAAGCTTTCTTT. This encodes CSVGWKPGTEAFF.

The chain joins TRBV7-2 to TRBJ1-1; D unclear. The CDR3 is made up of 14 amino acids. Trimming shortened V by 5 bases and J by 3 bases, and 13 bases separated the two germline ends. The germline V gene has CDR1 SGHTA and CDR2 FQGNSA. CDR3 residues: CASSPSGPHTEAFF. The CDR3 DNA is TGTGCCAGCAGCCCCTCCGGGCCCCACACTGAAGCTTTCTTT.

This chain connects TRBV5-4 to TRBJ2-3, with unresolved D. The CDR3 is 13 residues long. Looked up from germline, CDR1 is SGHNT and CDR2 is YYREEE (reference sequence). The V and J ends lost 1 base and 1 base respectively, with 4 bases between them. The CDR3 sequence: CASSLPGTDTQYF. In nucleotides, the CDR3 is TGTGCCAGCAGCTTGCCAGGCACAGATACGCAGTATTTT.

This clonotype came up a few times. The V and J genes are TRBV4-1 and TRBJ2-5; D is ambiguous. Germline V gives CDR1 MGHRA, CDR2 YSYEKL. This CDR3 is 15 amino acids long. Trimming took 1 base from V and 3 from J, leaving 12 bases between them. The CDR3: CASSQVVVVKETQYF. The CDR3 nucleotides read TGCGCCAGCAGCCAAGTAGTGGTCGTAAAAGAGACCCAGTACTTC.

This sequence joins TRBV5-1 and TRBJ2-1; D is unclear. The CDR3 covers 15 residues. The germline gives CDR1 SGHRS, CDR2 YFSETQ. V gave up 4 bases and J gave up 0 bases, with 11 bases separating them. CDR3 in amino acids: CASSAGSGSYNEQFF. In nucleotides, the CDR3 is TGCGCCAGCAGCGCAGGTAGTGGCTCCTACAATGAGCAGTTCTTC.

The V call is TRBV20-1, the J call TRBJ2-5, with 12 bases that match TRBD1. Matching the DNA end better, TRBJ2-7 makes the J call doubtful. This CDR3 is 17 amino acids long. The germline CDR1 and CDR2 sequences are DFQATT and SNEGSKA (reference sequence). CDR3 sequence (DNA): TGCAGTGCTAGACTACCTCCGGGACAGGGGGCCCCCTACGAGCAGTACTTC. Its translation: CSARLPPGQGAPYEQYF.

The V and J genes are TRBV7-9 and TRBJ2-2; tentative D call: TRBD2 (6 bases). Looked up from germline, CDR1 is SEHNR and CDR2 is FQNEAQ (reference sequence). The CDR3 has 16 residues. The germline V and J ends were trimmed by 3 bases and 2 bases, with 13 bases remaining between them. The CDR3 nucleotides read TGTGCCAGCAGCTTGGGGACGGGACTTAACACCGGGGAGCTGTTTTTT. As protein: CASSLGTGLNTGELFF.

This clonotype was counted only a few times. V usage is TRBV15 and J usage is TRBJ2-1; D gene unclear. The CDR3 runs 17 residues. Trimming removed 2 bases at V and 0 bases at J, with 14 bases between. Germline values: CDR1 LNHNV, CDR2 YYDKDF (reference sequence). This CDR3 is CATSRYFSQSSYNEQFF. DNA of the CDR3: TGTGCCACCAGCAGATACTTCAGCCAGAGCTCCTACAATGAGCAGTTCTTC.

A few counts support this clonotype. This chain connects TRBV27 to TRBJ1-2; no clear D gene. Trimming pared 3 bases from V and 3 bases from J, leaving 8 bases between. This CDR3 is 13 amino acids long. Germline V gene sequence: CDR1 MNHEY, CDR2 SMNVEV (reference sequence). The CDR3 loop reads CASSFRMDYGYTF. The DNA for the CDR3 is TGTGCCAGCAGTTTCCGGATGGACTATGGCTACACCTTC.

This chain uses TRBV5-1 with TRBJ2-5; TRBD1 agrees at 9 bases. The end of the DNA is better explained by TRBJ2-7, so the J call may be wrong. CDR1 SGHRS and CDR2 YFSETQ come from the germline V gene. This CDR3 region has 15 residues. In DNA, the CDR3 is TGCGCCAGCAGCGCCGGGACAGGGAGTGGCTACGAGCAGTACTTC. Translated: CASSAGTGSGYEQYF.

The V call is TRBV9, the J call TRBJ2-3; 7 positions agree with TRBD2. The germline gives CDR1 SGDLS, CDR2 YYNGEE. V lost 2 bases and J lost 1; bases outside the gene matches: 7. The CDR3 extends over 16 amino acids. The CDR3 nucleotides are TGTGCCAGCAGCGTGGCTGCTAGCGGATGCACAGATACGCAGTATTTT. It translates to CASSVAASGCTDTQYF.

CDR3 nucleotides: TGCGCCAGCAGCTCCAGCGCTTCGGTTAATGAAAAACTGTTTTTT. Translation: CASSSSASVNEKLFF. The genes are TRBV4-1 and TRBJ1-4; unclear D gene. The germline CDR1 and CDR2 sequences are MGHRA and YSYEKL. The germline V and J ends were trimmed by 5 bases and 4 bases, with 14 bases remaining between them. This CDR3 has 15 residues.

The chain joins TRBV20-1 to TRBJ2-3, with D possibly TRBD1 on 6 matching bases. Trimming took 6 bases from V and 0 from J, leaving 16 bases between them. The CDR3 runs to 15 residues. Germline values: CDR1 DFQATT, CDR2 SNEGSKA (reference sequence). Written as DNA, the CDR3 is TGCAGTGCGTATCTGGACAGACTTAGCACAGATACGCAGTATTTT. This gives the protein CSAYLDRLSTDTQYF.

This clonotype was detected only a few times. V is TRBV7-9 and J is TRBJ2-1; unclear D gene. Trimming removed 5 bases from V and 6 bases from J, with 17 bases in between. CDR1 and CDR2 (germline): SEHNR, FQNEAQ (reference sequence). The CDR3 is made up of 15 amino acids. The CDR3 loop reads CASSIESGVGNEQFF. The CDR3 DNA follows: TGTGCCAGCAGCATAGAGTCAGGAGTCGGCAATGAGCAGTTCTTC.

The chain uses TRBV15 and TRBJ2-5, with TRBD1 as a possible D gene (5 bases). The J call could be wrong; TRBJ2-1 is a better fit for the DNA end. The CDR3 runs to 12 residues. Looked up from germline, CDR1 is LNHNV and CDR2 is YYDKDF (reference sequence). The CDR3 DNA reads TGTGCCACCAGCAGAGCTGGGGCCGAGCAGTTCTTC. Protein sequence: CATSRAGAEQFF.

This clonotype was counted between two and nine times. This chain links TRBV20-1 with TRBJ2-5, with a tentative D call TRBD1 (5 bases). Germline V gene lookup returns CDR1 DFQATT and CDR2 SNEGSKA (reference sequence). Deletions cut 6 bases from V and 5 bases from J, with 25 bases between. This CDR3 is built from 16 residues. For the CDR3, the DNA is TGCAGTGCACTTGGCGTAGTCCAGGGCTCAGAGGAGACCCAGTACTTC. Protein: CSALGVVQGSEETQYF.

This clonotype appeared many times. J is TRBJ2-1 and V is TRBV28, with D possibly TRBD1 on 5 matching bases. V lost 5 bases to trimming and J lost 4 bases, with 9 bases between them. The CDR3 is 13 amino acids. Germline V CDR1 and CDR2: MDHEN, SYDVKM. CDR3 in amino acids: CASSPPGYNEQFF. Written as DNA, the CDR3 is TGTGCCAGCAGTCCCCCAGGGTACAATGAGCAGTTCTTC. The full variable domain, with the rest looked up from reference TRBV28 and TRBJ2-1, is DVKVTQSSRYLVKRTGEKVFLECVQDMDHENMFWYRQDPGLGLRLIYFSYDVKMKEKGDIPEGYSVSREKKERFSLILESASTNQTSMYLCASSPPGYNEQFFGPGTRLTVL.

CDR3 coding DNA: TGCGCCAGCAGCCAAGAAGGGCCCATCGGGAGGGCCAGTGGGGCCAACGTCCTGACTTTC. It yields the protein CASSQEGPIGRASGANVLTF. The chain couples TRBV4-3 to TRBJ2-6; 8 bases line up with TRBD2. CDR1 LGHNA and CDR2 YSLEER come from the germline V gene. V trimming: 0 bases; J trimming: 3 bases; junction bases outside the gene matches: 13. The CDR3 contains 20 residues.

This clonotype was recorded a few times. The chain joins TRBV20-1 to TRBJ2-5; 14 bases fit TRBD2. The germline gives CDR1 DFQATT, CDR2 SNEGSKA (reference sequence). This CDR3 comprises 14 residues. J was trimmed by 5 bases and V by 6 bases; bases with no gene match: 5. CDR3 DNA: TGCAGTGCCAGGACTAGCGGGAGGCGGGAGACCCAGTACTTC. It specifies CSARTSGRRETQYF.

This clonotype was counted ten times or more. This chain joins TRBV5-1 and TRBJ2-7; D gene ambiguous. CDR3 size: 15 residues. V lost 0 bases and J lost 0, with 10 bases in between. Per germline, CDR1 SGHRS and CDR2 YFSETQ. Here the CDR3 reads CASSLEGSSSYEQYF. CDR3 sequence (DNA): TGCGCCAGCAGCTTGGAGGGTTCCAGCTCCTACGAGCAGTACTTC.

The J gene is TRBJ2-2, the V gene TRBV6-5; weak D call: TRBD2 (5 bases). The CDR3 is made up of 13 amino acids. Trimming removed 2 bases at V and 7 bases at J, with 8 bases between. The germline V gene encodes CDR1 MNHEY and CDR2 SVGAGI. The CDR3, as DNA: TGTGCCAGCAGTTACGGGGAGAACGGGGAGCTGTTTTTT. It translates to CASSYGENGELFF.

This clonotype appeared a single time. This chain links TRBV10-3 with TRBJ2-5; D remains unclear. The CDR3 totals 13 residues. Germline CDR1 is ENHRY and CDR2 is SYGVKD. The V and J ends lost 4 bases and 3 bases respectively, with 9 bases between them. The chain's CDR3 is CAISAATEETQYF. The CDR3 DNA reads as TGTGCCATCAGTGCGGCGACGGAAGAGACCCAGTACTTC.

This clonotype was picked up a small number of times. In DNA, the CDR3 is TGCAGTGCCTCACCTGGGACACCCACCTACGAGCAGTACTTC. Translating gives CSASPGTPTYEQYF. J is TRBJ2-7 and V is TRBV20-1; D is possibly TRBD1 (6 bases). From germline, CDR1 is DFQATT and CDR2 SNEGSKA (reference sequence). CDR3 length equals 14 residues. The V gene lost 6 bases and the J gene lost 2 bases, with 17 bases spanning the gap.

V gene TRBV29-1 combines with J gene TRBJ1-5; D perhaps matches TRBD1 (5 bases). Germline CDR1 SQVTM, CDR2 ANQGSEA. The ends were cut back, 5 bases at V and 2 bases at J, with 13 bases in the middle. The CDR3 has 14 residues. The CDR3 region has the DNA TGCAGCGTTAGTATGGGACCAGGCAATCAGCCCCAGCATTTT. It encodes CSVSMGPGNQPQHF.